Presented here are 17 T cell receptor beta chains from one specimen sequenced in a study of blood T cell repertoires in COVID-19. Profiling relied on immunoSEQ multiplex PCR, and the TCRdb table lists in-frame clones only, not all of them. The sample yields about 24,000 clones, 92% seen once. The sample comprised peripheral blood. All receptors come from a man in his 70s with active COVID-19.

The chain is built from TRBV7-3 and TRBJ1-1, with no clear D. CDR3 length equals 14 residues. Germline V gives CDR1 SGHTA, CDR2 FQGTGA. V gave up 4 bases and J gave up 5 bases, with 14 bases separating them. DNA of the CDR3: TGTGCCAGCAGCTCCGGCTCCCCGGGGACTGAAGCTTTCTTT. It encodes CASSSGSPGTEAFF.

V is TRBV7-2 and J is TRBJ1-2; a possible D gene is TRBD1 (5 bases). The CDR3 runs to 14 residues. The V end was cut by 5 bases, the J end by 2 bases, with 12 bases between. Germline V gene lookup returns CDR1 SGHTA and CDR2 FQGNSA. CDR3 residues: CASSPNGGNYGYTF. The CDR3 nucleotides read TGTGCCAGCAGCCCAAATGGGGGGAACTATGGCTACACCTTC.

The chain has TRBV7-2 and TRBJ2-5; tentatively, D is TRBD1 (6 bases). This CDR3 has 14 residues. The V gene's germline CDR1 is SGHTA and CDR2 FQGNSA. Trimming pared 5 bases from V and 2 bases from J, leaving 12 bases between. The CDR3 protein is CASSRDRRQETQYF. CDR3 DNA sequence: TGTGCCAGCAGCAGAGACAGGAGACAAGAGACCCAGTACTTC.

V usage is TRBV18 and J usage is TRBJ1-6; D gene uncertain. Germline V CDR1 and CDR2: KGHSH, LQKENI. This CDR3 comprises 13 residues. V lost 3 bases and J 11 bases, leaving 11 bases between the germline ends. CDR3 nucleotide sequence: TGTGCCAGCTCACCCGCCCAGGAGGCACCCCTCCACTTT. It yields the protein CASSPAQEAPLHF.

The chain employs TRBV18 and TRBJ2-7, with 11 bases aligning to TRBD2. CDR3 length equals 15 residues. The V and J ends lost 3 bases and 4 bases, in that order; junction bases with no gene match: 5. The germline V gene has CDR1 KGHSH and CDR2 LQKENI. CDR3 DNA sequence: TGTGCCAGCTCACCGACTAGCGGGAAAGGGTACGAGCAGTACTTC. Its translation: CASSPTSGKGYEQYF.

The V and J genes are TRBV6-2 or TRBV6-3 and TRBJ1-5; D is possibly TRBD1 (6 bases). The germline V gene encodes CDR1 MNHEY and CDR2 SVGEGT. Between the trimmed V and J ends, which lost 6 bases and 7 bases, there was a span of 16 bases. The CDR3 is 14 residues long. CDR3 protein: CASSLRGGWQPQHF. The CDR3 nucleotides are TGTGCCAGCAGCCTAAGGGGGGGGTGGCAGCCCCAGCATTTT.

A few counts support this clone. The chain recombines TRBV6-1 with TRBJ2-7; D perhaps matches TRBD1 (7 bases). This CDR3 has 16 amino acids. CDR1 and CDR2 (germline): MNHNS, SASEGT. V was shortened by 2 bases and J by 3 bases, with 17 bases between the two germline ends. The CDR3 region is CASSENQGGSYYEQYF. CDR3 bases: TGTGCCAGCAGTGAAAATCAGGGGGGCAGTTACTACGAGCAGTACTTC.

The V gene is TRBV7-6, the J gene TRBJ1-4; no clear D. The CDR3 has 13 amino acids. Germline V gene lookup returns CDR1 SGHVS and CDR2 FNYEAQ. Trimming removed 3 bases at V and 6 bases at J, with 8 bases between. CDR3 sequence reads: CASSFGRYEKLFF. The CDR3 DNA reads as TGTGCCAGCAGCTTTGGGCGCTATGAAAAACTGTTTTTT.

The rearrangement links TRBV5-6 to TRBJ1-4; D gene unclear. The CDR3 consists of 14 residues. Between the trimmed V and J ends, which lost 3 bases and 1 base, there was a span of 7 bases. Germline CDR1 is SGHDT and CDR2 is YYEEEE. The CDR3 here is CASSYYGTNEKLFF. DNA for the CDR3: TGTGCCAGCAGCTACTACGGAACTAATGAAAAACTGTTTTTT. The full variable domain, rest sourced from reference TRBV5-6 and TRBJ1-4, is DAGVTQSPTHLIKTRGQQVTLRCSPKSGHDTVSWYQQALGQGPQFIFQYYEEEERQRGNFPDRFSGHQFPNYSSELNVNALLLGDSALYLCASSYYGTNEKLFFGSGTQLSVL.

The chain has TRBV9 and TRBJ2-1, with 7 bases that match TRBD2. V gave up 1 base and J gave up 0 bases; unmatched junction bases: 10. Per germline, CDR1 SGDLS and CDR2 YYNGEE. The CDR3 spans 18 residues. The CDR3 DNA reads TGTGCCAGCAGCGTACTCCCGGGACTATCAGCCTCCTACAATGAGCAGTTCTTC. It is translated as CASSVLPGLSASYNEQFF.

The rearrangement joins TRBV15 to TRBJ2-1; no clear D gene. Germline-derived CDR1 and CDR2 are LNHNV and YYDKDF (reference sequence). V shed 0 bases and J shed 9 bases, with 12 bases lying between them. The CDR3 has 14 residues. CDR3 DNA: TGTGCCACCAGCAGAGATCTAGGTGTTCGTGAGCAGTTCTTC. Encoded protein: CATSRDLGVREQFF.

This clone was seen just once. The chain recombines TRBV14 with TRBJ1-1, with D possibly matching TRBD1 (6 bases). Trimming stripped 2 bases from V and 5 bases from J, with 9 bases between. The CDR3 covers 13 residues. Looked up from germline, CDR1 is SGHDN and CDR2 is FVKESK. The CDR3 bases are TGTGCCAGCAGCCAATTCAGGGGAACTGAAGCTTTCTTT. It codes for CASSQFRGTEAFF. The variable domain in full, with the rest retrieved from reference TRBV14 and TRBJ1-1, is EAGVTQFPSHSVIEKGQTVTLRCDPISGHDNLYWYRRVMGKEIKFLLHFVKESKQDESGMPNNRFLAERTGGTYSTLKVQPAELEDSGVYFCASSQFRGTEAFFGQGTRLTVV.

The gene calls are TRBV7-3 and TRBJ2-3; TRBD2 might be the D (5 bases). The CDR3 totals 13 residues. Germline CDR1 is SGHTA and CDR2 is FQGTGA. Trimming stripped 5 bases from V and 5 bases from J, with 11 bases between. CDR3 residues: CASSLGRRDTQYF. The CDR3 DNA reads TGTGCCAGCAGCCTAGGGAGAAGAGATACGCAGTATTTT.

V is TRBV18 and J is TRBJ2-5; 7 nucleotides agree with TRBD1. Germline CDR1 and CDR2: KGHSH and LQKENI. The CDR3 spans 15 residues. The junction had 7 bases not matched to a gene; V was cut back by 6 bases and J by 0 bases. Here the CDR3 reads CASSYIQGNQETQYF. Here the CDR3 DNA reads TGTGCCAGCTCTTATATACAGGGGAACCAAGAGACCCAGTACTTC.

This clone was recorded once. V usage is TRBV3-1 (or the pseudogene TRBV3-2) and J usage is TRBJ2-7, with D unclear. The CDR3 extends over 15 amino acids. CDR1 and CDR2 from the germline V gene are LGHDT and YNNKEL (reference sequence). V lost 0 bases, J lost 3 bases, and 12 bases lay in between. The CDR3 sequence: CASSQESRSVYEQYF. In DNA form, the CDR3 reads TGTGCCAGCAGCCAAGAGTCCCGCAGTGTCTACGAGCAGTACTTC.

The V and J genes are TRBV2 and TRBJ2-5; maybe TRBD2 (7 bases). The CDR3 contains 14 residues. Germline V gene lookup returns CDR1 SNHLY and CDR2 FYNNEI. Between the trimmed V and J ends, which lost 6 bases and 4 bases, there was a span of 15 bases. The CDR3, as DNA: TGTGCCAGCAGCCGAAGGGGGAGGGGAGAGACCCAGTACTTC. Protein: CASSRRGRGETQYF.

The J gene is TRBJ2-3, the V gene TRBV27, with D unresolved. The CDR3 contains 12 residues. Trimming stripped 5 bases from V and 5 bases from J, with 8 bases between. Germline-derived CDR1 and CDR2 are MNHEY and SMNVEV (reference sequence). Here the CDR3 DNA reads TGTGCCAGCAGTCCCACGGGAGATACGCAGTATTTT. Amino acid sequence: CASSPTGDTQYF.